Shown below are 27 T cell receptor beta chains from a single sample sequenced in a study of monozygotic twins with inflammatory bowel disease. Following a re-call of the 5' RACE reads, TCRdb has one entry per CDR3 protein and lacks DNA. Recorded here are approximately 120,000 distinct CDR3 sequences; the top ten clones represent roughly 12%. The sample was blood. These TCRs come from a human donor with ulcerative colitis or Crohn's disease, or a healthy co-twin of an affected twin (not recorded which).

V gene TRBV6-2 or TRBV6-3 combines with J gene TRBJ2-5; absent DNA, TCRdb's TRBD1 call cannot be checked. From germline, CDR1 is MNHEY and CDR2 SVGEGT. This CDR3 is 11 amino acids long. CDR3: CASREGETQYF.

The chain uses TRBV5-1 and TRBJ1-1; checking the TCRdb D call of TRBD1 is not possible without DNA. This CDR3 has 15 residues. Germline V lookup: CDR1 SGHRS, CDR2 YFSETQ. CDR3 residues: CASSLKTGGRGEAFF. Filled out from reference TRBV5-1 and TRBJ1-1, the complete variable domain reads KAGVTQTPRYLIKTRGQQVTLSCSPISGHRSVSWYQQTPGQGLQFLFEYFSETQRNKGNFPGRFSGRQFSNSRSEMNVSTLELGDSALYLCASSLKTGGRGEAFFGQGTRLTVV.

This chain connects TRBV5-5 to TRBJ2-2; TCRdb's D gene call, TRBD2, goes unchecked for lack of DNA. The CDR3 spans 16 residues. CDR1 and CDR2 (germline): SGHKS, YYEKEE (reference sequence). This CDR3 reads CASSLVAGAYTGELFF.

The chain links TRBV10-3 to TRBJ2-1; no DNA is available, so the TRBD1 call from TCRdb remains unchecked. Germline V gene sequence: CDR1 ENHRY, CDR2 SYGVKD. This CDR3 region has 17 residues. The CDR3 spells CAISESSGANSYNEQFF.

This chain's CDR3 is CASSLYDSGGWYGYTF. The chain combines TRBV7-8 with TRBJ1-2. The CDR3 consists of 16 residues. Germline assignment: CDR1 SGHVS and CDR2 FQNEAQ.

V and J are TRBV4-3 and TRBJ2-4; checking the TCRdb D call of TRBD1 is not possible without DNA. Per germline, CDR1 LGHNA and CDR2 YSLEER. CDR3 length equals 17 residues. This CDR3 reads CASSQVWRGRAKNIQYF.

The V and J genes are TRBV28 and TRBJ2-1; TCRdb's D gene call, TRBD1, goes unchecked for lack of DNA. From germline, CDR1 is MDHEN and CDR2 SYDVKM. The CDR3 totals 14 residues. CDR3 region: CASRDREGFDEQFF.

V usage is TRBV19 and J usage is TRBJ2-5; the D call from TCRdb, TRBD1, cannot be confirmed without DNA. Germline CDR1 and CDR2: LNHDA and SQIVND (reference sequence). The CDR3 runs to 14 residues. CDR3 amino acids: CASSSGTSKETQYF.

The rearrangement links TRBV3-1 to TRBJ2-1; absent DNA, TCRdb's TRBD1 call cannot be checked. The CDR3 runs 12 residues. Germline V gene lookup returns CDR1 LGHDT and CDR2 YNNKEL (reference sequence). The CDR3 region is CASSQAGGEEFF.

This chain links TRBV29-1 with TRBJ1-4; TCRdb's D call of TRBD1 is untestable without DNA. This CDR3 comprises 15 residues. The germline V gene encodes CDR1 SQVTM and CDR2 ANQGSEA. The CDR3 sequence is CSVLGQVATNEKLFF. Full variable domain (outside the CDR3, taken from reference TRBV29-1 and TRBJ1-4): SAVISQKPSRDICQRGTSLTIQCQVDSQVTMMFWYRQQPGQSLTLIATANQGSEATYESGFVIDKFPISRPNLTFSTLTVSNMSPEDSSIYLCSVLGQVATNEKLFFGSGTQLSVL.

The chain joins TRBV15 to TRBJ2-3; without DNA, the TCRdb call of TRBD1 cannot be checked. This CDR3 has 15 amino acids. The germline V gene has CDR1 LNHNV and CDR2 YYDKDF (reference sequence). CDR3 protein: CATSRETGGTDTQYF.

V and J are TRBV20-1 and TRBJ2-5; TCRdb's D gene call, TRBD2, goes unchecked for lack of DNA. Germline assignment: CDR1 DFQATT and CDR2 SNEGSKA (reference sequence). The CDR3 extends over 15 amino acids. CDR3: CSTMGLAGVKETQYF.

The V call is TRBV10-3, the J call TRBJ2-7; TCRdb reports TRBD1, a call that lacks DNA to check it against. Germline CDR1 and CDR2: ENHRY and SYGVKD. This CDR3 comprises 14 residues. The CDR3 region is CAISEGGWGYEQYF.

The V gene is TRBV12-3 or TRBV12-4, the J gene TRBJ1-1; TCRdb indicates TRBD1, and absent DNA this call remains unverified. The length of the CDR3 is 13 residues. CDR3 residues: CASSLMGHTEAFF.

The V gene is TRBV5-1, the J gene TRBJ2-7; TCRdb proposes TRBD2, but this gene call is untestable without DNA. This CDR3 spans 15 amino acids. Germline V gives CDR1 SGHRS, CDR2 YFSETQ. CDR3 sequence reads: CASSEPSGKEYEQYF.

The chain couples TRBV7-3 to TRBJ2-1. The germline gives CDR1 SGHTA, CDR2 FQGTGA. The CDR3 covers 15 residues. CDR3 protein: CASSWTLSSYNEQFF.

The chain links TRBV5-1 to TRBJ1-6; TCRdb reports TRBD1, a call that lacks DNA to check it against. The germline CDR1 and CDR2 sequences are SGHRS and YFSETQ. There are 16 residues in the CDR3. The CDR3 region is CASSPPGDRGSSPLHF.

This rearrangement joins TRBV7-6 to TRBJ2-6. Germline CDR1 and CDR2: SGHVS and FNYEAQ. The CDR3 totals 16 residues. The CDR3 spells CASSPTTGSGANVLTF.

The chain carries TRBV10-3 and TRBJ1-1. CDR1 and CDR2 (germline): ENHRY, SYGVKD. This CDR3 contains 14 residues. The CDR3 here is CAISEAGENTEAFF.

Frequency places this clonotype as medium-sized. The rearrangement joins TRBV28 to TRBJ2-5; no DNA is available, so the TRBD1 call from TCRdb remains unchecked. Germline lookup yields CDR1 MDHEN and CDR2 SYDVKM. This CDR3 region has 16 residues. CDR3 residues: CASKNPGQSNVETQYF.

The chain uses TRBV19 and TRBJ2-1; TCRdb gives TRBD1 as the D gene, but with no DNA this cannot be confirmed. CDR3 size: 15 residues. Germline assignment: CDR1 LNHDA and CDR2 SQIVND (reference sequence). The CDR3 sequence is CASSLGTGGDNEQFF.

This sequence joins TRBV6-5 and TRBJ1-6; TCRdb proposes TRBD1, but this gene call is untestable without DNA. Germline CDR1 reads MNHEY; CDR2 reads SVGAGI. The CDR3 totals 15 residues. The CDR3 region is CASSYDRVTASPLHF.

The chain combines TRBV3-1 with TRBJ2-7; with no DNA, the TCRdb D assignment of TRBD1 cannot be verified. This CDR3 is built from 14 residues. Per the germline V gene, CDR1 is LGHDT and CDR2 is YNNKEL (reference sequence). The CDR3 sequence: CASSQAPGDYEQYF.

This chain connects TRBV6-2 or TRBV6-3 to TRBJ2-1. The CDR3 spans 16 residues. CDR1 and CDR2 (germline): MNHEY, SVGEGT. CDR3 amino acids: CASSYNQLSSYNEQFF.

This chain connects TRBV4-3 to TRBJ1-2. The CDR3 covers 16 residues. Germline V gene sequence: CDR1 LGHNA, CDR2 YSLEER. CDR3 protein: CASSQGLRQGNYGYTF.

The CDR3 region is CSARGSGNYGYTF. The V gene is TRBV20-1, the J gene TRBJ1-2. There are 13 residues in the CDR3. In germline, CDR1 is DFQATT, CDR2 SNEGSKA (reference sequence).

V and J are TRBV20-1 and TRBJ2-3; absent DNA, TCRdb's TRBD2 call cannot be checked. This CDR3 has 17 residues. Germline CDR1 reads DFQATT; CDR2 reads SNEGSKA (reference sequence). CDR3 loop: CSASVLAGGPSTDTQYF.